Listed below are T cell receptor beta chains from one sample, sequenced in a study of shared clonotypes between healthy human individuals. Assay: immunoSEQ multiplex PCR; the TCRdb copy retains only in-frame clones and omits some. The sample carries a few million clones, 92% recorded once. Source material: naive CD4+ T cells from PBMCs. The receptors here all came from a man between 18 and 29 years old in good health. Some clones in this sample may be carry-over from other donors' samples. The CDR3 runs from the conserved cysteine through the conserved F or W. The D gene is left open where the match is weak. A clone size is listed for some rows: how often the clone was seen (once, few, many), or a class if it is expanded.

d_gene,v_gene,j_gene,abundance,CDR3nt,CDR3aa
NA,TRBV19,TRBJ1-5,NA,TGTGCCAGTAGTTGGGGGAAACCCGATAGCAATCAGCCCCAGCATTTT,CASSWGKPDSNQPQHF
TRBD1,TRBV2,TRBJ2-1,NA,TGTGCCAGCAGTTTAGGACAGGGGGGGGATGAGCAGTTCTTC,CASSLGQGGDEQFF
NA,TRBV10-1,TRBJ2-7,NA,TGCGCCAGCAGTGAGTTAGCCCCCTGGGGCGAGCAGTACTTC,CASSELAPWGEQYF
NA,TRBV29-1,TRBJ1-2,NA,TGCAGCGTCCGGAAGGACAGTTATACCTTC,CSVRKDSYTF
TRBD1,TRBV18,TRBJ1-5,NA,TGTGCCAGCTCACCTGACAGGGAATACCAGCCCCAGCATTTT,CASSPDREYQPQHF
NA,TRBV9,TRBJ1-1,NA,TGTGCCAGCAGCGGCACCTCTTACAAGAACACTGAAGCTTTCTTT,CASSGTSYKNTEAFF
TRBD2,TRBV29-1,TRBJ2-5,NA,TGCAGCAGCGGATCGCGGGGAGGGTGGGAAGAGACCCAGTACTTC,CSSGSRGGWEETQYF
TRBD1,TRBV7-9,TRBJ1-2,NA,TGTGCCAGCAGCCCCCCCGGGACAGGGTACGGCTACACCTTC,CASSPPGTGYGYTF
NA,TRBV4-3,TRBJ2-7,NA,TGCGCCAGCAGCCTCTCATACGGGGACTTAGCCTACGAGCAGTACTTC,CASSLSYGDLAYEQYF
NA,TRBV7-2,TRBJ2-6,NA,TGTGCCAGCACCATCGACTCTGGGGCCAACGTCCTGACTTTC,CASTIDSGANVLTF
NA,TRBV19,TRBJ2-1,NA,TGTGCCAGTAGTATGGGTCGGGAGCGGCACAATGAGCAGTTCTTC,CASSMGRERHNEQFF
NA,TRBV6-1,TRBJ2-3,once,TGTGCCACCCGCCCGGGACCAACAGATACGCAGTATTTT,CATRPGPTDTQYF
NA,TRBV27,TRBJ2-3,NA,TGTGCCAGCAGTATAAAACGCACAGATACGCAGTATTTT,CASSIKRTDTQYF
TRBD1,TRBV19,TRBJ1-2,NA,TGTGCCAGTAGTATCGCCGGGACAGGCAACTATGGCTACACCTTC,CASSIAGTGNYGYTF
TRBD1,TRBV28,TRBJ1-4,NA,TGTGCCAGCAGTCTTGGACAGGGCGGTGAAAAACTGTTTTTT,CASSLGQGGEKLFF
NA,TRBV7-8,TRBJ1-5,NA,TGTGCCAGCAGCTCCGGTTTGGGTAATCAGCCCCAGCATTTT,CASSSGLGNQPQHF
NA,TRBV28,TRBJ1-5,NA,TGTGCCAGCAGTTTAACGTCACAGGGCAGCAATCAGCCCCAGCATTTT,CASSLTSQGSNQPQHF
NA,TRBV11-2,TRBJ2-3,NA,TGTGCCAGCAGCACCTTCCTCCGTTCTACGCAGTATTTT,CASSTFLRSTQYF
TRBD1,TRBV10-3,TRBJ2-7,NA,TGTGCCATCAGTGAACCGACAGGGGCCTACGAGCAGTACTTC,CAISEPTGAYEQYF
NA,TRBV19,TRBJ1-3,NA,TGTGCCAGTAAAGATCAGAGGGACCGACGCTCTGGAAACACCATATATTTT,CASKDQRDRRSGNTIYF
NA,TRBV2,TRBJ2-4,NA,TGTGCCAGCAGTGATGACAAGCAAAACATTCAGTACTTC,CASSDDKQNIQYF
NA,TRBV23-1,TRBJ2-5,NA,TGCGCCAGCAGTCAATCCGACGGGAGAAGGGAAGGAGAGACCCAGTACTTC,CASSQSDGRREGETQYF
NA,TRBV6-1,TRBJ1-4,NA,TGTGCCAGCAGGCGGGACGGCTCTAATGAAAAACTGTTTTTT,CASRRDGSNEKLFF
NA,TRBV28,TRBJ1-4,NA,TGTGCCAGCAGTTTATTAGGTGAAAAACTGTTTTTT,CASSLLGEKLFF
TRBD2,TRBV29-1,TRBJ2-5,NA,TGCAGCGCCGGGACTAGCGGGAAGTTGGGGCAAGAGACCCAGTACTTC,CSAGTSGKLGQETQYF
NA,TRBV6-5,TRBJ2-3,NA,TGTGCCAGCAGTTACTCGATGAGGGGAGGTACAGATACGCAGTATTTT,CASSYSMRGGTDTQYF
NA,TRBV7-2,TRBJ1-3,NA,TGTGCCAGCAGCTTAAGTGGGGTCGGAAACACCATATATTTT,CASSLSGVGNTIYF
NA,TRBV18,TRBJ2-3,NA,TGTGCCAGCTCAGCAGGCACAGATACGCAGTATTTT,CASSAGTDTQYF
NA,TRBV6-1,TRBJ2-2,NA,TGTGCCAGCATGTACAGGACGAACACCGGGGAGCTGTTTTTT,CASMYRTNTGELFF
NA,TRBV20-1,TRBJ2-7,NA,TGCAGTGCCCCAATTGGGGAGCAGTACTTC,CSAPIGEQYF
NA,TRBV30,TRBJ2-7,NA,TGTGCCTGGGATCCGGGAGCGGCGCTCGGCGAGCAGTACTTC,CAWDPGAALGEQYF
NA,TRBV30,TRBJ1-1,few,TGTGCCTGGAGTGTTAGGCCAAACACTGAAGCTTTCTTT,CAWSVRPNTEAFF
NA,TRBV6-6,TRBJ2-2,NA,TGTGCCAGCAGGACACCGGGACACGCGAACACCGGGGAGCTGTTTTTT,CASRTPGHANTGELFF